What follows describes a single TCR beta chain. Its antigen is undetermined. Amplified regions were TCR beta CDR3 sequences from RNA transcripts. The HTBI primer set was used in a first-round RT-PCR of the TCR CDR3. Via MiXCR, TCRdb re-called the multiplex PCR reads, giving one row per CDR3 protein. The table lists 480,000 or so distinct CDR3 sequences, roughly 45% of them singletons. This sample is part of a study of T cells in Graves' hyperthyroidism and ophthalmopathy. Study-level points and caveats: Through a model of 13 V-J features, ophthalmopathy was separated from stable hyperthyroidism. Among thyroid clonotypes expanded above 0.001, most also appeared in blood.

The study left out patients who had uncontrolled infection, other autoimmune disease, pregnancy or lactation. Diagnoses were made from clinical symptoms, serum measures (thyroxine and TRAb), thyroid ultrasound and orbital computed tomography. The CDR3 loop spans 15 amino acids. Germline V lookup: CDR1 ENHRY, CDR2 SYGVKD. The V gene lost 6 bases and the J gene lost 4 bases, with 15 bases spanning the gap. The rearrangement uses TRBV10-3 and TRBJ2-2; D is ambiguous. The material sequenced was peripheral blood or thyroid tissue (not recorded which). This clonotype was obtained from an adult woman with Graves' disease, either hyperthyroidism or ophthalmopathy (not recorded which). The CDR3 is CAISPGTAATGELFF. DNA of the CDR3: TGTGCCATCAGCCCTGGCACGGCGGCCACCGGGGAGCTGTTTTTT.